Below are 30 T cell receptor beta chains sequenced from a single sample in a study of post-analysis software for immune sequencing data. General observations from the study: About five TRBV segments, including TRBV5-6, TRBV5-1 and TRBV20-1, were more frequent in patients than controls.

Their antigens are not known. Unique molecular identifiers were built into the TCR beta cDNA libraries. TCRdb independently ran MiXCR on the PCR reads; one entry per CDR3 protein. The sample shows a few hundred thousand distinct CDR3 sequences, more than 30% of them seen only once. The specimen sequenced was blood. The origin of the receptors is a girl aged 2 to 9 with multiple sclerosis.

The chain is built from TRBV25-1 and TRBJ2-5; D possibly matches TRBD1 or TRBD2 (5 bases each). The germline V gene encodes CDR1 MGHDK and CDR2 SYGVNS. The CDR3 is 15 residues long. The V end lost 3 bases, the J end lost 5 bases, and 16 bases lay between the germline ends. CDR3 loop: CASSDEGSRAETQYF. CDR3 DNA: TGTGCCAGCAGTGATGAGGGGAGCAGGGCCGAGACCCAGTACTTC. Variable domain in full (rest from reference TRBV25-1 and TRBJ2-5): EADIYQTPRYLVIGTGKKITLECSQTMGHDKMYWYQQDPGMELHLIHYSYGVNSTEKGDLSSESTVSRIRTEHFPLTLESARPSHTSQYLCASSDEGSRAETQYFGPGTRLLVL.

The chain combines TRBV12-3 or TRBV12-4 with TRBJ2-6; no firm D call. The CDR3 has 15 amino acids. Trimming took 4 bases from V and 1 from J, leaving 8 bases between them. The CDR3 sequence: CASSSQTSGANVLTF. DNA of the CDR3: TGTGCCAGCAGTTCGCAGACGTCTGGGGCCAACGTCCTGACTTTC.

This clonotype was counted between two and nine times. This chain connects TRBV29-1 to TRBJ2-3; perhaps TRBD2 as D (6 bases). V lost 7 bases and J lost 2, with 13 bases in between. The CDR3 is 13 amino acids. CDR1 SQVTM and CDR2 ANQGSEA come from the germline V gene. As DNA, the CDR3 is TGCAGCGCCTCCCCGGGGGACACAGATACGCAGTATTTT. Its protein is CSASPGDTDTQYF.

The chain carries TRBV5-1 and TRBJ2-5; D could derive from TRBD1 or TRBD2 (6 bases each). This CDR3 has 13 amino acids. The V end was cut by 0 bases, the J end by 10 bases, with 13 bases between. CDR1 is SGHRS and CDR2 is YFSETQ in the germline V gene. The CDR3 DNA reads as TGCGCCAGCAGCTTGGCTGGGGGGCAAGGCCAGTACTTC. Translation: CASSLAGGQGQYF. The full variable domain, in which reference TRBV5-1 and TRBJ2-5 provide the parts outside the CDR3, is KAGVTQTPRYLIKTRGQQVTLSCSPISGHRSVSWYQQTPGQGLQFLFEYFSETQRNKGNFPGRFSGRQFSNSRSEMNVSTLELGDSALYLCASSLAGGQGQYFGPGTRLLVL.

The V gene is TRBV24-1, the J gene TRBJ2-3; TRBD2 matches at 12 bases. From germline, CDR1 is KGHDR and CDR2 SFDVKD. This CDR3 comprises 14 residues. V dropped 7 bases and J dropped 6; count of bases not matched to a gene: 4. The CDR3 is CATRATSGGDTQYF. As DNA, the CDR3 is TGTGCCACCAGAGCAACTAGCGGGGGGGATACGCAGTATTTT.

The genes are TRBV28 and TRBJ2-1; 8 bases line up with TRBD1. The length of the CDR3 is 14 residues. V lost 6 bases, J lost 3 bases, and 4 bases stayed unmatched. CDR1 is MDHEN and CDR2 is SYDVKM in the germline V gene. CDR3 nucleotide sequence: TGTGCCAGCAGGACAGGGGAAGACTACAATGAGCAGTTCTTC. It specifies CASRTGEDYNEQFF. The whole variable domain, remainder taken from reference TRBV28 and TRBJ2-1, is DVKVTQSSRYLVKRTGEKVFLECVQDMDHENMFWYRQDPGLGLRLIYFSYDVKMKEKGDIPEGYSVSREKKERFSLILESASTNQTSMYLCASRTGEDYNEQFFGPGTRLTVL.

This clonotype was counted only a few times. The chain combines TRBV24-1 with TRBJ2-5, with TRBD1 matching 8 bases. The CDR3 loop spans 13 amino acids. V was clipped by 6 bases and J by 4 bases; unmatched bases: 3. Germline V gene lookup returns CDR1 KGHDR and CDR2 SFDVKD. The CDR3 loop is CATSRTGLETQYF. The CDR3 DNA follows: TGTGCCACCAGTAGGACAGGGTTAGAGACCCAGTACTTC.

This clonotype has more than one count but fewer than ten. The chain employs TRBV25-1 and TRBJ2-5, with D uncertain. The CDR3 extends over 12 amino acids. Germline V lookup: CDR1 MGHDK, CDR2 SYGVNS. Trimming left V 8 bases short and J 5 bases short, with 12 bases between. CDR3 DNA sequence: TGTGCCAGCGGGGTTGTCAGGGAGACCCAGTACTTC. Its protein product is CASGVVRETQYF.

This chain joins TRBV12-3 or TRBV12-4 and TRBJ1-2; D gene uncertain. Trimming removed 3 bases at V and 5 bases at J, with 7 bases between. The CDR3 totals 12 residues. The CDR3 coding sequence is TGTGCCAGCAGTTTTAAGATATATGGCTACACCTTC. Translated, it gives CASSFKIYGYTF.

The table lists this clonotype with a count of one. The CDR3: CATSDFVGGFTDTQYF. The CDR3 DNA reads as TGTGCCACCAGTGATTTCGTGGGGGGCTTCACAGATACGCAGTATTTT. The chain has TRBV24-1 and TRBJ2-3, with D perhaps matching TRBD1 or TRBD2 (6 bases each). The CDR3 covers 16 residues. Trimming removed 1 base from V and 2 bases from J, with 12 bases in between. The germline V gene encodes CDR1 KGHDR and CDR2 SFDVKD.

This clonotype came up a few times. The chain's CDR3 is CAIARTDTQYF. The CDR3 region has the DNA TGTGCCATCGCCCGCACAGATACGCAGTATTTT. The V call is TRBV10-3, the J call TRBJ2-3; D unresolved. The CDR3 runs 11 residues. V was pared by 8 bases and J by 1 base, with 4 bases between. Germline CDR1 reads ENHRY; CDR2 reads SYGVKD.

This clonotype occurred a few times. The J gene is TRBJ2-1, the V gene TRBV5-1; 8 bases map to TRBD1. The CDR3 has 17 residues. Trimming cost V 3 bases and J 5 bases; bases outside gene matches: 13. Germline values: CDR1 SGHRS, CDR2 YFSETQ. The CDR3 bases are TGCGCCAGCAGCTGGGGCCGGGGACAGGCCGAACACAATGAGCAGTTCTTC. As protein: CASSWGRGQAEHNEQFF.

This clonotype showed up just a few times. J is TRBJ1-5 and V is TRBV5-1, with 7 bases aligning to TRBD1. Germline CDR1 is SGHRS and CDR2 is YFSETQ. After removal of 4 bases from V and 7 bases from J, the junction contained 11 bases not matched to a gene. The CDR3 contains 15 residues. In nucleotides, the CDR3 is TGCGCCAGCAGCCCCCGGACAGGAGGGAACCAGCCCCAGCATTTT. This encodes CASSPRTGGNQPQHF.

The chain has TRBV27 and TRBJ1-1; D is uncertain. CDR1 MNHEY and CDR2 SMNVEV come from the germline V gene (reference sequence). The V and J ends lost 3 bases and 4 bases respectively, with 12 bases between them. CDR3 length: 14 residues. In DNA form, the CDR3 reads TGTGCCAGCAGTTTCGAAAGGGTAGGCACTGAAGCTTTCTTT. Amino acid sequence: CASSFERVGTEAFF.

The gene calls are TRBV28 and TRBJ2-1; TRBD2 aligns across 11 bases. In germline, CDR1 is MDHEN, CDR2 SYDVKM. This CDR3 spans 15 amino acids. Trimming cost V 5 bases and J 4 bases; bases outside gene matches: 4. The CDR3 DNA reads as TGTGCCAGCAGTATACTAGCGGGGGCTTACAATGAGCAGTTCTTC. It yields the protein CASSILAGAYNEQFF.

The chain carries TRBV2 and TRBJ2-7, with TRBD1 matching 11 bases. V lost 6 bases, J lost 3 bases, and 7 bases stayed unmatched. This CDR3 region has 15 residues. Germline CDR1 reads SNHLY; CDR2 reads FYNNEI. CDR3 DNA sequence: TGTGCCAGCAGCGACACCGGGACAGGGGGCTACGAGCAGTACTTC. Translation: CASSDTGTGGYEQYF.

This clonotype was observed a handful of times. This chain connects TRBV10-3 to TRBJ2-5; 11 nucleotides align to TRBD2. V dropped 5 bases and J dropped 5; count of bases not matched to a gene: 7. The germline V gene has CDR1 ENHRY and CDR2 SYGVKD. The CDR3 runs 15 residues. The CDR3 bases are TGTGCCATCAGTCATAGCGGGGGGGCGATGGAGACCCAGTACTTC. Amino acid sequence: CAISHSGGAMETQYF.

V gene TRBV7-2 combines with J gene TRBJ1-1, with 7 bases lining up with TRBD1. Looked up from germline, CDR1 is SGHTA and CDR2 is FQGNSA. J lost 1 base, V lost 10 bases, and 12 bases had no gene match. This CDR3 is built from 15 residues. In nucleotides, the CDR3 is TGTGCCACGACAAGAGTCGGGACAGCGAACACTGAAGCTTTCTTT. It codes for CATTRVGTANTEAFF.

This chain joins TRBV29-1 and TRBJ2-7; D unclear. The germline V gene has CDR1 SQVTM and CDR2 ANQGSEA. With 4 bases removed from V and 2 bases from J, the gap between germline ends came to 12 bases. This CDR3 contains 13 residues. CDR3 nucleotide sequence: TGCAGCGTTGGCGAAGGTTCGACCTACGAGCAGTACTTC. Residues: CSVGEGSTYEQYF.

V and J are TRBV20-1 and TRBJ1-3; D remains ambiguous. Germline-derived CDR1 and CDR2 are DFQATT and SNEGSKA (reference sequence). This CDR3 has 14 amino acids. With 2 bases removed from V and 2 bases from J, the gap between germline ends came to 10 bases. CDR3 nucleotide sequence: TGCAGTGCTAGAAGTGGCCAGCCTGGAAACACCATATATTTT. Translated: CSARSGQPGNTIYF.

The CDR3 is CAISPSCRFRCTGELFF. The DNA for the CDR3 is TGTGCCATCAGTCCCTCATGCAGGTTCCGCTGCACCGGGGAGCTGTTTTTT. The chain has TRBV10-3 and TRBJ2-2; D gene unclear. Between the trimmed V and J ends, which lost 5 bases and 4 bases, there was a span of 20 bases. The CDR3 has 17 residues. Germline V gene lookup returns CDR1 ENHRY and CDR2 SYGVKD.

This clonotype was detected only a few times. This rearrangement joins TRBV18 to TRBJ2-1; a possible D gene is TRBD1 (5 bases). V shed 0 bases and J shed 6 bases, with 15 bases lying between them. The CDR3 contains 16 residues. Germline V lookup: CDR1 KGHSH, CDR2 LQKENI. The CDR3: CASSPPGQVSGNEQFF. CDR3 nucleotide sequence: TGTGCCAGCTCACCACCGGGGCAGGTATCGGGCAATGAGCAGTTCTTC.

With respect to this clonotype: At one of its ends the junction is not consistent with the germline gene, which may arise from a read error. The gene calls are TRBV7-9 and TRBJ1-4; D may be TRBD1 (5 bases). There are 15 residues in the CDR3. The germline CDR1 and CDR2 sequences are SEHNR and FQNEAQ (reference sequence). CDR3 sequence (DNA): TGTGCCGGCAGCCCCCAAGGGGTTTCTAGTGAAAAACTGTTTTTT. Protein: CAGSPQGVSSEKLFF.

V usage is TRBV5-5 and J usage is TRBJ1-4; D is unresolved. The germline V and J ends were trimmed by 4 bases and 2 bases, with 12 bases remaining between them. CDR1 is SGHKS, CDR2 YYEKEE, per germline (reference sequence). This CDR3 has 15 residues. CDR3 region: CASSPGPFTNEKLFF. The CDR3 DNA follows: TGTGCCAGCAGCCCGGGCCCGTTCACTAATGAAAAACTGTTTTTT.

The CDR3 sequence: CASSGEDHYGYTF. The CDR3 coding sequence is TGCGCCAGCAGTGGGGAGGATCACTATGGCTACACCTTC. This chain uses TRBV5-1 with TRBJ1-2; D remains unclear. Germline CDR1 SGHRS, CDR2 YFSETQ. Deletions cut 5 bases from V and 3 bases from J, with 11 bases between. The CDR3 runs to 13 residues.

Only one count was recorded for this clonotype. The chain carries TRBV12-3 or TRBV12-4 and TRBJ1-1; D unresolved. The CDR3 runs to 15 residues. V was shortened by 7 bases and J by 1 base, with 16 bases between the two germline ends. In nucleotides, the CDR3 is TGTGCCAGCACCTCGTACCTTCCACGGAACACTGAAGCTTTCTTT. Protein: CASTSYLPRNTEAFF.

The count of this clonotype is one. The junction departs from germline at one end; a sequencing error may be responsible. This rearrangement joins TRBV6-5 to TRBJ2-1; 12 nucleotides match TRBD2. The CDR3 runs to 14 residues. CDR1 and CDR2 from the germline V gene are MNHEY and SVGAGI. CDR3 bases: TGTGCCAGCAAACAAGGACTAGCGGGGCTTGAGCAGGTCTTC. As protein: CASKQGLAGLEQVF.

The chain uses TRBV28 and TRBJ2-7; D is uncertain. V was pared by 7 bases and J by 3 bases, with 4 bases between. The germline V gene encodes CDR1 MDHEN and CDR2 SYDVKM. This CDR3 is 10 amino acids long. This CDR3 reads CASTGYEQYF. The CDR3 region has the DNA TGTGCCAGCACAGGCTACGAGCAGTACTTC. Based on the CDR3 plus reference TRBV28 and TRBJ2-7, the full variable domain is DVKVTQSSRYLVKRTGEKVFLECVQDMDHENMFWYRQDPGLGLRLIYFSYDVKMKEKGDIPEGYSVSREKKERFSLILESASTNQTSMYLCASTGYEQYFGPGTRLTVT.

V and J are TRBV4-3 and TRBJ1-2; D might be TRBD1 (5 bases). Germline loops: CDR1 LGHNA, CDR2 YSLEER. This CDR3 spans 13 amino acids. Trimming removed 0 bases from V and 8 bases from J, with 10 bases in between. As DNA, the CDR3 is TGCGCCAGCAGCCAAGATAGGGGAGGAGGCTACACCTTC. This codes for CASSQDRGGGYTF.

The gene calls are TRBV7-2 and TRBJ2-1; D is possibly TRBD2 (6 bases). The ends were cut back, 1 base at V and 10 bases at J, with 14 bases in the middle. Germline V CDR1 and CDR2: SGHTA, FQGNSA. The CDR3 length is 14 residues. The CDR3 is CASSLGAGMREQFF. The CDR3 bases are TGTGCCAGCAGCTTAGGTGCGGGGATGAGGGAGCAGTTCTTC.